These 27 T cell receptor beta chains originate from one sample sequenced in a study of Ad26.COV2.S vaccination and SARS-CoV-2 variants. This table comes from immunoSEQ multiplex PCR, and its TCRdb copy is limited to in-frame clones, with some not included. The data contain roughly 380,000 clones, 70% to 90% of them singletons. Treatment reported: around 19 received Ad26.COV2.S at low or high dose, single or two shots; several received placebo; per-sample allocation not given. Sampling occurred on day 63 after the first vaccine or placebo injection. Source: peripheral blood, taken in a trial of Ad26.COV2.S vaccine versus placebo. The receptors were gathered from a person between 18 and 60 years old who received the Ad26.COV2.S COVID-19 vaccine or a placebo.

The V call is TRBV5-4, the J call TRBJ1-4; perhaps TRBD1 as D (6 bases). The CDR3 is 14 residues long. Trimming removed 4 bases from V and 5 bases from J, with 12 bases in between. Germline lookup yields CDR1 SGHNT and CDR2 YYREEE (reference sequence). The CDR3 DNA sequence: TGTGCCAGCAGCCGCTGGGGGCCGAATGAAAAACTGTTTTTT. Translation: CASSRWGPNEKLFF. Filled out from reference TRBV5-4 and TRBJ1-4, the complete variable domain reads ETGVTQSPTHLIKTRGQQVTLRCSSQSGHNTVSWYQQALGQGPQFIFQYYREEENGRGNFPPRFSGLQFPNYSSELNVNALELDDSALYLCASSRWGPNEKLFFGSGTQLSVL.

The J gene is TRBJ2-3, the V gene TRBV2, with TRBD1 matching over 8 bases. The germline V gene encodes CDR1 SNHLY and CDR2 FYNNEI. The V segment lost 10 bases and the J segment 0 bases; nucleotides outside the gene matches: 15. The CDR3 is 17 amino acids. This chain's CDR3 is CATPTGVKDLSTDTQYF. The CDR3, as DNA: TGTGCCACCCCGACAGGGGTTAAGGACTTAAGCACAGATACGCAGTATTTT.

The CDR3 sequence: CATRSLAGGPRDTQYF. The CDR3 DNA reads TGTGCCACCAGGTCACTAGCGGGAGGGCCCAGAGATACGCAGTATTTT. The J gene is TRBJ2-3, the V gene TRBV15; 13 bases match TRBD2. Germline assignment: CDR1 LNHNV and CDR2 YYDKDF (reference sequence). The J segment lost 5 bases and the V segment lost 6 bases, leaving 8 bases of the junction unmatched. This CDR3 spans 16 amino acids.

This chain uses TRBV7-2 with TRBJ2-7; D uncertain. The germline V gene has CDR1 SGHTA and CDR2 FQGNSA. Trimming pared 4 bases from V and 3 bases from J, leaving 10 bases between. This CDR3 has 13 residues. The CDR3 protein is CASSYKVLYEQYF. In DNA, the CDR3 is TGTGCCAGCAGCTACAAGGTCCTCTACGAGCAGTACTTC.

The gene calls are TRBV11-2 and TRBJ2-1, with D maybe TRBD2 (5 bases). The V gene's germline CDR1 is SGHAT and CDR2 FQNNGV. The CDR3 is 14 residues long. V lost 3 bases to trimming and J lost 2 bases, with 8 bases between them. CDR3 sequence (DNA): TGTGCCAGCAGCTTTCGGGGAACCTACAATGAGCAGTTCTTC. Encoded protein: CASSFRGTYNEQFF.

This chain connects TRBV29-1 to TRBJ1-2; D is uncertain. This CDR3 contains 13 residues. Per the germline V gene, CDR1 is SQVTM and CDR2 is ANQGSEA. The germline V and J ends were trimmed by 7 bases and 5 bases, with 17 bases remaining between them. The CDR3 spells CSARFLGIYGYTF. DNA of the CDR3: TGCAGCGCAAGGTTTCTGGGCATATATGGCTACACCTTC.

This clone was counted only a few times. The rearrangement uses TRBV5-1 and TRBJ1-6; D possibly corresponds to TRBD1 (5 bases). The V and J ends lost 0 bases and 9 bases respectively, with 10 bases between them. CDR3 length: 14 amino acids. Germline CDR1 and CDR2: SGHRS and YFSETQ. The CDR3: CASSLAGTGSPLHF. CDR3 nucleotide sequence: TGCGCCAGCAGCTTGGCCGGGACGGGTTCACCCCTCCACTTT.

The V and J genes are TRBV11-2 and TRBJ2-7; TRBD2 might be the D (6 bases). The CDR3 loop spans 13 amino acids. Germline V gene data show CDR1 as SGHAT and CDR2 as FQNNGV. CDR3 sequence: CASSLAEYSKLLV. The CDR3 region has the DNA TGTGCCAGCAGTTTAGCGGAATACTCGAAATTGCTGGTC.

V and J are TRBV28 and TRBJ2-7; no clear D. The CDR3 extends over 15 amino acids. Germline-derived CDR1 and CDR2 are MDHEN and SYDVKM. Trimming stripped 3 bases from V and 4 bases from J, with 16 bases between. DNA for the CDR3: TGTGCCAGCAGTTTGTCCTCCCAACCCAGATACGAGCAGTACTTC. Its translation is CASSLSSQPRYEQYF.

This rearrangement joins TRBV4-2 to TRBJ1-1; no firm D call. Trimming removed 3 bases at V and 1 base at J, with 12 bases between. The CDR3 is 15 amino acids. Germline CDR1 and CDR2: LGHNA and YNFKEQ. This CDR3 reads CASSQKLAGNTEAFF. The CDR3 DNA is TGTGCCAGCAGCCAGAAATTAGCGGGGAACACTGAAGCTTTCTTT.

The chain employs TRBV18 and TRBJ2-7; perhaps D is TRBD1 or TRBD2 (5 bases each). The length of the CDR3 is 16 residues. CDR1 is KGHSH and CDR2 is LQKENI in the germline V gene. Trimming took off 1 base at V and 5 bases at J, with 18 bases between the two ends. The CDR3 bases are TGTGCCAGCTCACCACTTGGTTCGTCCCCGGGGCACGAGCAGTACTTC. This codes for CASSPLGSSPGHEQYF.

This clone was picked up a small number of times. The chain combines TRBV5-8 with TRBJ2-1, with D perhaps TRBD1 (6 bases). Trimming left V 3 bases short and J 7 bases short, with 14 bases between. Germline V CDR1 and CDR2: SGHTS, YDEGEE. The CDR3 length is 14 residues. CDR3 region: CASSSETGGNEQFF. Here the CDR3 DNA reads TGTGCCAGCAGCTCCGAGACAGGCGGGAATGAGCAGTTCTTC.

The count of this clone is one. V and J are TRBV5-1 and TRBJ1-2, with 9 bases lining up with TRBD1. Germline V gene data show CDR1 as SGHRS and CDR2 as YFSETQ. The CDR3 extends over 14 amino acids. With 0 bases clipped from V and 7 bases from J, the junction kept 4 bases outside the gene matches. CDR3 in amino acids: CASSLGDRDSGYTF. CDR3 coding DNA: TGCGCCAGCAGCTTGGGGGACAGGGACTCTGGCTACACCTTC.

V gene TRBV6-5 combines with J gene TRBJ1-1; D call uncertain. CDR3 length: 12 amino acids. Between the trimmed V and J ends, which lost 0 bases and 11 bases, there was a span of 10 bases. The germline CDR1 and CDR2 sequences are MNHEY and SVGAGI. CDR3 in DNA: TGTGCCAGCAGTTACTCGGGGAGGAGGGCTTTCTTT. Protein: CASSYSGRRAFF.

The CDR3 is CASSYVGRGYEQYF. CDR3 sequence (DNA): TGTGCCAGCAGTTACGTGGGCAGGGGCTACGAGCAGTACTTC. The chain couples TRBV6-5 to TRBJ2-7, with D perhaps TRBD1 (6 bases). The CDR3 loop spans 14 amino acids. Per germline, CDR1 MNHEY and CDR2 SVGAGI. V gave up 2 bases and J gave up 3 bases, with 11 bases separating them.

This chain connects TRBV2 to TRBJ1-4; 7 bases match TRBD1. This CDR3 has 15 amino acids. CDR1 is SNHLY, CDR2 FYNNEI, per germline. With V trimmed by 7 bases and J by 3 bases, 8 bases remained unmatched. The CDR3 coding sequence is TGTGCCAGCACCGAAACGGGACAGTCTAATGAAAAACTGTTTTTT. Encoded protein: CASTETGQSNEKLFF.

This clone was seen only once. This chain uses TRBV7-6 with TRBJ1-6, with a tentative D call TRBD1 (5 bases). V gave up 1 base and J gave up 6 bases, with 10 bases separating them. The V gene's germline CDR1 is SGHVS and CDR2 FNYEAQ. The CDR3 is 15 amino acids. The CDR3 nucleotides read TGTGCCAGCAGCTTAGACCAGGGAAGTAATTCACCCCTCCACTTT. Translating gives CASSLDQGSNSPLHF.

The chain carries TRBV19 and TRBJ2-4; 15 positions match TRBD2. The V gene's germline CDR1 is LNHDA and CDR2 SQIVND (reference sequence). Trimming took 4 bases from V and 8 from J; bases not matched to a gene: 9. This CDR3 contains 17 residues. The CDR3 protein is CASSTPPGLAGGYIQYF. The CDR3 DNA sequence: TGTGCCAGTAGTACCCCCCCGGGACTAGCGGGGGGTTACATTCAGTACTTC. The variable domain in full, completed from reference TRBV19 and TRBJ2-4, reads DGGITQSPKYLFRKEGQNVTLSCEQNLNHDAMYWYRQDPGQGLRLIYYSQIVNDFQKGDIAEGYSVSREKKESFPLTVTSAQKNPTAFYLCASSTPPGLAGGYIQYFGAGTRLSVL.

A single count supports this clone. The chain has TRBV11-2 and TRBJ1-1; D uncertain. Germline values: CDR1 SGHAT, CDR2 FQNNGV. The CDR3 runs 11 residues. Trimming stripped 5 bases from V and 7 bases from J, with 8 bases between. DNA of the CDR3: TGTGCCAGCAGCACAGCCCGTGAAGCTTTCTTT. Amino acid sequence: CASSTAREAFF.

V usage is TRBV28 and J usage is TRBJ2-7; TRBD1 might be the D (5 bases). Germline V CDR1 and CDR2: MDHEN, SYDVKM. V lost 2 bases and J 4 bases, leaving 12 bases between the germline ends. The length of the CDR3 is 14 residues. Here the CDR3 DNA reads TGTGCCAGCAGTTTAACAGGCTTCTCTTACGAGCAGTACTTC. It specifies CASSLTGFSYEQYF.

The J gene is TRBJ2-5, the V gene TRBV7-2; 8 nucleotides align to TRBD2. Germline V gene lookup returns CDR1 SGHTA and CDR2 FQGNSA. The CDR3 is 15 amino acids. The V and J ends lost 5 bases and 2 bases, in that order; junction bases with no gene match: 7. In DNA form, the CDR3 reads TGTGCCAGCAGCCCCGCGCGGGGGGCGCAAGAGACCCAGTACTTC. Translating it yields CASSPARGAQETQYF.

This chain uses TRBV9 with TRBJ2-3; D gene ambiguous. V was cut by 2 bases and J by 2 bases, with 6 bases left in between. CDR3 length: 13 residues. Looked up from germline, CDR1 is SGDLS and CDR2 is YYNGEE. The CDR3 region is CASSVSYTDTQYF. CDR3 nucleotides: TGTGCCAGCAGCGTTAGTTACACAGATACGCAGTATTTT.

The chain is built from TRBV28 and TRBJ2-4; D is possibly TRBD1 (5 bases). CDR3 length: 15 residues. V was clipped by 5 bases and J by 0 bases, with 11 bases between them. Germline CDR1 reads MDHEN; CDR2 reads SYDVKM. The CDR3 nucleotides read TGTGCCAGCAGTAAGACAGTACTAGCCAAAAACATTCAGTACTTC. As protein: CASSKTVLAKNIQYF.

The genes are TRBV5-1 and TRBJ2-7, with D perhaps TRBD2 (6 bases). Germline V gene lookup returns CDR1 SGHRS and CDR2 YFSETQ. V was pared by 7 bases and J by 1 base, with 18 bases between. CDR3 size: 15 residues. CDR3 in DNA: TGCGCCAGCTCGGAGGGGCTGACAACATCCTACGAGCAGTACTTC. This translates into CASSEGLTTSYEQYF.

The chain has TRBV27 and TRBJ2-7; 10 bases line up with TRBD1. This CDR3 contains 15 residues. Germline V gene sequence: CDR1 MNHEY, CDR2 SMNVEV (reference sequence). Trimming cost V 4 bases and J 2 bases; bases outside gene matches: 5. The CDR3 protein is CASSSPGQGTYEQYF. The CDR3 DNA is TGTGCCAGCAGTTCTCCGGGACAGGGGACCTACGAGCAGTACTTC.

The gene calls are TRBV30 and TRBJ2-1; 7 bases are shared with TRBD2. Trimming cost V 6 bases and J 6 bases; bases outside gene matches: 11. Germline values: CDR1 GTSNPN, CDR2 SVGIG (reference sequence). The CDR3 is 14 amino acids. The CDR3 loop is CACTTTSVLNEQFF. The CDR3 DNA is TGTGCCTGCACCACTACTAGCGTACTCAATGAGCAGTTCTTC.

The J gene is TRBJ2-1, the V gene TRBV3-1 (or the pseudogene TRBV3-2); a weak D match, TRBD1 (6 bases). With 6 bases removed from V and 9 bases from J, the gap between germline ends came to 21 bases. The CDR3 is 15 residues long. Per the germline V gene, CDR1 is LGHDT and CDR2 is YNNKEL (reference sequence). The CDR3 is CASRGTGQPIGEQFF. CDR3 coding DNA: TGTGCCAGCAGGGGGACCGGACAGCCTATCGGTGAGCAGTTCTTC.